The source of this TCR beta chain is a study of monozygotic twins with inflammatory bowel disease. About this clonotype: What it binds is unknown.

This CDR3 has 13 amino acids. In germline, CDR1 is SQVTM, CDR2 ANQGSEA. Input per TCR library consisted of approximately 3.5 ug of total RNA. Addition of UMIs with a 6-nucleotide sample barcode was achieved by template switching. Reanalyzing the 5' RACE reads, TCRdb keeps one entry per CDR3 protein, without DNA. The sample has fewer than 550,000 distinct CDR3 sequences. The study, taken as a whole, reports: Repertoire likeness was no different across concordant and discordant twins, perhaps owing to restricted power. Healthy co-twins exceeded IBD patients in TCRbeta diversity as measured by inverse Simpson.

The chain joins TRBV29-1 to TRBJ1-1; no DNA is available, so the TRBD1 call from TCRdb remains unchecked. Input material: blood. The TCR was taken from a human donor with ulcerative colitis or Crohn's disease, or a healthy co-twin of an affected twin (not recorded which). CDR3 loop: CSVGGQPGTEAFF. The variable domain in full, completed from reference TRBV29-1 and TRBJ1-1, reads SAVISQKPSRDICQRGTSLTIQCQVDSQVTMMFWYRQQPGQSLTLIATANQGSEATYESGFVIDKFPISRPNLTFSTLTVSNMSPEDSSIYLCSVGGQPGTEAFFGQGTRLTVV.